This TCR beta chain was observed in a study of T cell responses to AZD1222 COVID-19 vaccine. Whole-study findings and limits: Repertoire samples came only from after the peak T cell response. It was only a handful of AZD1222 recipients who were seropositive at baseline. White British people made up most donors, females outnumbered males, and clonal diversity was possibly underestimated. Rises in breadth and depth of Spike-specific TCRs came after two AZD1222 doses.

Details on this clone: Its specificity is not known.

Clones were read by immunoSEQ multiplex PCR, and TCRdb kept only the in-frame ones, dropping some. The table lists 95,000 to 150,000 clones, nearly 90% of them singletons. The CDR3 extends over 15 amino acids. Germline V CDR1 and CDR2: LNHNV, YYDKDF (reference sequence). V was shortened by 0 bases and J by 6 bases, with 12 bases between the two germline ends. The sequence derives from an adult in good health. The starting material was peripheral blood, obtained on day 0 of AZD1222 vaccination. This rearrangement joins TRBV15 to TRBJ1-5; maybe TRBD1 (6 bases). The CDR3 is CATSREKGGSQPQHF. Written as DNA, the CDR3 is TGTGCCACCAGCAGAGAGAAAGGGGGTAGTCAGCCCCAGCATTTT.